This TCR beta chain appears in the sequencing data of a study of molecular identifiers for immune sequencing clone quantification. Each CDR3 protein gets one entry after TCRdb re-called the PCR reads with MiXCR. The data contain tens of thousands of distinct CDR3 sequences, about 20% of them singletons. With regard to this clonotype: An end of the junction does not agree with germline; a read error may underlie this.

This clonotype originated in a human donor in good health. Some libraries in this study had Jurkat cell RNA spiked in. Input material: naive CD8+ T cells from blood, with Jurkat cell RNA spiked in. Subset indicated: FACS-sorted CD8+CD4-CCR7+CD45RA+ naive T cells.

The CDR3 coding sequence is TGTGCCAACAGTGAAGTTTCCCTAGCGGGAAATACGCAGTATTTT. It specifies CANSEVSLAGNTQYF. This chain links TRBV6-1 with TRBJ2-3, with 9 bases identical to TRBD2. The CDR3 length is 15 residues. Germline V lookup: CDR1 MNHNS, CDR2 SASEGT.